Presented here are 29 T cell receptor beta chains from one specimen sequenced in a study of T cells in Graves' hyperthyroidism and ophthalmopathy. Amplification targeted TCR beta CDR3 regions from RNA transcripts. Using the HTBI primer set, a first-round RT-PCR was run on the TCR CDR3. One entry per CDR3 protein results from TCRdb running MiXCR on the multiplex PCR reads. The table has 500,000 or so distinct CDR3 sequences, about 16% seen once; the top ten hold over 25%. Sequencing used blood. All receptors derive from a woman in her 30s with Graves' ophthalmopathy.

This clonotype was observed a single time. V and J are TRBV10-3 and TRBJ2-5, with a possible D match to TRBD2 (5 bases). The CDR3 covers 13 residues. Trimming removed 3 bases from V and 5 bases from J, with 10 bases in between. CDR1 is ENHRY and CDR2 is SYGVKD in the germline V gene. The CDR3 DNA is TGTGCCATCAGTGACTCGGGAAGGGAGACCCAGTACTTC. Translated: CAISDSGRETQYF.

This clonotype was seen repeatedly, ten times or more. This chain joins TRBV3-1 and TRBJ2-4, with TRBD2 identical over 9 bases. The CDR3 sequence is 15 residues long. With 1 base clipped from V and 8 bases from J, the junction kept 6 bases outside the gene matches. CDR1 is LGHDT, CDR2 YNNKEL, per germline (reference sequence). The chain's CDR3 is CASSQVAGAGYIQYF. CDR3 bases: TGTGCCAGCAGCCAAGTAGCGGGGGCCGGGTACATTCAGTACTTC.

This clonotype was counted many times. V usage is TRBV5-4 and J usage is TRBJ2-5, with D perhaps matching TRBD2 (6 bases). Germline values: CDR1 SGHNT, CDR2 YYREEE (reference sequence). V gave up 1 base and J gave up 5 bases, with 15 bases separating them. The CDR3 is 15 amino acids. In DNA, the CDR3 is TGTGCCAGCAGCTTGTCCGGGCCGGGGGAGGAGACCCAGTACTTC. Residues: CASSLSGPGEETQYF.

The DNA of the CDR3 is TGTGCCAGCAGCACAACGGGGACCGGGGAGCTGTTTTTT. The encoded protein is CASSTTGTGELFF. The chain links TRBV7-3 to TRBJ2-2, with D perhaps TRBD2 (5 bases). The length of the CDR3 is 13 residues. Germline V gene sequence: CDR1 SGHTA, CDR2 FQGTGA. The V end lost 5 bases, the J end lost 5 bases, and 9 bases lay between the germline ends.

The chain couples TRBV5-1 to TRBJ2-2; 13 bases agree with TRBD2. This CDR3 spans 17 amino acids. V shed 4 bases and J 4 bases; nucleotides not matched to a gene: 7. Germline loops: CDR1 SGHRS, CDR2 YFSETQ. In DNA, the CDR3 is TGCGCCAGCAGCACCGGGACTAGCGGGACCTCCACCGGGGAGCTGTTTTTT. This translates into CASSTGTSGTSTGELFF.

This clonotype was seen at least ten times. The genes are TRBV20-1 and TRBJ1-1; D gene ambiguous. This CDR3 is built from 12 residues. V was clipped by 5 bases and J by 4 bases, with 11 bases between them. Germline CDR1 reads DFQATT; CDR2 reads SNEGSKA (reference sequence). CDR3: CSAGARGTEAFF. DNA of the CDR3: TGCAGTGCTGGCGCCCGTGGCACTGAAGCTTTCTTT.

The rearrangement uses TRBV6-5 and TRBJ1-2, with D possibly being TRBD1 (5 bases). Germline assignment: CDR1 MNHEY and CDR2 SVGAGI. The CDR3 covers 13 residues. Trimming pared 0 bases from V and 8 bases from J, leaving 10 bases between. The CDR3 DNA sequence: TGTGCCAGCAGTTACTCGGACTGGGGCGGCTACACCTTC. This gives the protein CASSYSDWGGYTF.

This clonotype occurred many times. The CDR3 spells CASSLVSSGSTDTQYF. Here the CDR3 DNA reads TGTGCCAGCAGCTTAGTCTCTAGCGGGAGCACAGATACGCAGTATTTT. V usage is TRBV7-3 and J usage is TRBJ2-3, with 8 bases aligning to TRBD2. Trimming cost V 2 bases and J 0 bases; bases outside gene matches: 4. The CDR3 runs to 16 residues. Germline V gives CDR1 SGHTA, CDR2 FQGTGA.

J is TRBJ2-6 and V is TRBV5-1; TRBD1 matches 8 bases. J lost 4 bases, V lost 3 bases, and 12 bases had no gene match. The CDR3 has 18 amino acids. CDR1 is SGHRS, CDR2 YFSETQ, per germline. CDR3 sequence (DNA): TGCGCCAGCAGCTGGGACCCCCTCAGGGGGCAGGGGGCCAACGTCCTGACTTTC. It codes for CASSWDPLRGQGANVLTF.

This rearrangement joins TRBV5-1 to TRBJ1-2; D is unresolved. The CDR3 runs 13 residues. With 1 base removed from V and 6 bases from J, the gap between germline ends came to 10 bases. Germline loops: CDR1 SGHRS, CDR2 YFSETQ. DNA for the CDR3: TGCGCCAGCAGCTTGTTCCCGGGTGATGGCTACACCTTC. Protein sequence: CASSLFPGDGYTF.

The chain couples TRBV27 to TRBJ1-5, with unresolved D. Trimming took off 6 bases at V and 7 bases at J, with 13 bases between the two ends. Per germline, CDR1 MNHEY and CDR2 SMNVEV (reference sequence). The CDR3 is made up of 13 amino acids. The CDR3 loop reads CASRPNGLQPQHF. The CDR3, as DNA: TGTGCCAGCAGACCGAACGGGTTGCAGCCCCAGCATTTT.

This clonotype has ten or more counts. CDR3 protein: CASRRLGPSNQPQHF. As DNA, the CDR3 is TGTGCCAGCAGGCGGCTAGGGCCGAGCAATCAGCCCCAGCATTTT. This chain links TRBV28 with TRBJ1-5; D ambiguous. The V gene lost 6 bases and the J gene lost 1 base, with 13 bases spanning the gap. CDR1 MDHEN and CDR2 SYDVKM come from the germline V gene. The CDR3 runs 15 residues.

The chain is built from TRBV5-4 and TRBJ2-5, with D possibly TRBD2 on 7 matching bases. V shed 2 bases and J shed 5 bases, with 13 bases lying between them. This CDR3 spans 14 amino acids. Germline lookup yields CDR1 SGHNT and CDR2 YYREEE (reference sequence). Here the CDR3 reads CASSFWGGGETQYF. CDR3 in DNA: TGTGCCAGCAGCTTTTGGGGGGGCGGTGAGACCCAGTACTTC.

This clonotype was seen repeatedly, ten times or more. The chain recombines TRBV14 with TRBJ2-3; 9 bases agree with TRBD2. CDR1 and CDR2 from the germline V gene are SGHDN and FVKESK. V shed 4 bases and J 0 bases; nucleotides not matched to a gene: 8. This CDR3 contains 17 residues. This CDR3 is CASSPLAGSTSTDTQYF. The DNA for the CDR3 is TGTGCCAGCAGCCCACTAGCGGGCTCCACAAGCACAGATACGCAGTATTTT. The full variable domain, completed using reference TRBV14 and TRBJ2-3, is EAGVTQFPSHSVIEKGQTVTLRCDPISGHDNLYWYRRVMGKEIKFLLHFVKESKQDESGMPNNRFLAERTGGTYSTLKVQPAELEDSGVYFCASSPLAGSTSTDTQYFGPGTRLTVL.

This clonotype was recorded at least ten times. The CDR3 sequence: CSARKGALDSYEQYF. Written as DNA, the CDR3 is TGCAGTGCTAGAAAAGGGGCGTTAGACTCCTACGAGCAGTACTTC. V is TRBV20-1 and J is TRBJ2-7; a weak D match, TRBD1 (5 bases). The CDR3 consists of 15 residues. Trimming left V 2 bases short and J 0 bases short, with 14 bases between. Looked up from germline, CDR1 is DFQATT and CDR2 is SNEGSKA (reference sequence).

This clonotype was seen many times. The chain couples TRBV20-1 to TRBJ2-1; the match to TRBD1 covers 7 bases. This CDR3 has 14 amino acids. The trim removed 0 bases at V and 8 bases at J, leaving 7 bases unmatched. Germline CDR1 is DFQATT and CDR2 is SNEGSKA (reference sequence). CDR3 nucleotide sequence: TGCAGTGCTAGAGACAGGGGGATATTTGATGAGCAGTTCTTC. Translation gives CSARDRGIFDEQFF.

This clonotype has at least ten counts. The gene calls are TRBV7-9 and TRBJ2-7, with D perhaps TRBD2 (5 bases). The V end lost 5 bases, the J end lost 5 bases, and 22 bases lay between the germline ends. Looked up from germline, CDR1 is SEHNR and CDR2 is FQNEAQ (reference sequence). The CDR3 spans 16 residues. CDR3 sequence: CASSPTRGSVVHEQYF. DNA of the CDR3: TGTGCCAGCAGCCCGACACGGGGTTCGGTGGTCCACGAGCAGTACTTC.

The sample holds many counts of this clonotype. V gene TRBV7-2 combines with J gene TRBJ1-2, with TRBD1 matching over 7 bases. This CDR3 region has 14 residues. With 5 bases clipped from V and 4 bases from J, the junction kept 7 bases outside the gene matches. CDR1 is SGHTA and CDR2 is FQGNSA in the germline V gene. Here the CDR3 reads CASSRPGQFYGYTF. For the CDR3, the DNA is TGTGCCAGCAGCCGACCGGGACAGTTCTATGGCTACACCTTC.

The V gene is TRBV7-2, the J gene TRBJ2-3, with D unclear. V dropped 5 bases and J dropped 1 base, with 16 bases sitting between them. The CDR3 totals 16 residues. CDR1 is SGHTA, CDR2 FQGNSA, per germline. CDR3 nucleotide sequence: TGTGCCAGCAGCCCTTTCTGGGCTAGGGGCACAGATACGCAGTATTTT. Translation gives CASSPFWARGTDTQYF.

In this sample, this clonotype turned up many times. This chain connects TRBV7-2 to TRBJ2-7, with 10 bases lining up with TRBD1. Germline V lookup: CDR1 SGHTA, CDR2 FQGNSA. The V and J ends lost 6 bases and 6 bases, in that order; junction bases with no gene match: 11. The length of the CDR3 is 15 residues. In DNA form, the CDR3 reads TGTGCCAGCAGGGGTCCGGGACAGGGGTTTGGCGAGCAGTACTTC. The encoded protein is CASRGPGQGFGEQYF.

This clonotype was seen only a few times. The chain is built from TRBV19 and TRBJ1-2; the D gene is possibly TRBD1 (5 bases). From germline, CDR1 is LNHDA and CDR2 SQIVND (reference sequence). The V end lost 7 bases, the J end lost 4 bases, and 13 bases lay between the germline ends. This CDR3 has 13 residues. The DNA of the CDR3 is TGTGCCAGTACTATCGGGGGGAGCTATGGCTACACCTTC. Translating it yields CASTIGGSYGYTF.

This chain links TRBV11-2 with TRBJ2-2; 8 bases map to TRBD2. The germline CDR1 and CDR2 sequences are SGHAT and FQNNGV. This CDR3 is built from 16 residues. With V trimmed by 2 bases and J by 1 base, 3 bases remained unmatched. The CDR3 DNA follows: TGTGCCAGCAGCTTACATCTAGCGGGGAACACCGGGGAGCTGTTTTTT. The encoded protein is CASSLHLAGNTGELFF.

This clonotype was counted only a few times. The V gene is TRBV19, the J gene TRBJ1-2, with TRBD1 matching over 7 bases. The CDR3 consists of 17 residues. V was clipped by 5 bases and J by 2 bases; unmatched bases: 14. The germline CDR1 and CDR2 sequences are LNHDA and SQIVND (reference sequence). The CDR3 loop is CASSGGDSIPFNYGYTF. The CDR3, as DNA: TGTGCCAGTAGTGGGGGGGACAGCATTCCCTTCAACTATGGCTACACCTTC.

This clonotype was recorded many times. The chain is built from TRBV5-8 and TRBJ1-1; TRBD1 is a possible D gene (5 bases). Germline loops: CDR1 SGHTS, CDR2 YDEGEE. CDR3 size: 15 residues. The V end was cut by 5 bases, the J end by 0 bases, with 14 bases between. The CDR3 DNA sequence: TGTGCCAGCAGTCAGCCCGGGACGGTGAACACTGAAGCTTTCTTT. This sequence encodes CASSQPGTVNTEAFF.

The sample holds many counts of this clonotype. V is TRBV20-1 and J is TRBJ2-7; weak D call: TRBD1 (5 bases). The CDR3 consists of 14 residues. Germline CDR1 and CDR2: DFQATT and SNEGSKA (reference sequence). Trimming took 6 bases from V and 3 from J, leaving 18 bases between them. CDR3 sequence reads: CSATHQGSSYEQYF. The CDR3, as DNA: TGCAGTGCCACACACCAGGGATCTAGCTACGAGCAGTACTTC.

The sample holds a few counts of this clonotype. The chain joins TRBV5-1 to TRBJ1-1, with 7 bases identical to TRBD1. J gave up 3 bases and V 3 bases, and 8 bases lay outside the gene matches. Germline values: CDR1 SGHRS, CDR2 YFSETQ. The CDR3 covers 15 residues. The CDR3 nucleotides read TGCGCCAGCAGCTCCCAGGGGGGGGGGGACACTGAAGCTTTCTTT. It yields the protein CASSSQGGGDTEAFF.

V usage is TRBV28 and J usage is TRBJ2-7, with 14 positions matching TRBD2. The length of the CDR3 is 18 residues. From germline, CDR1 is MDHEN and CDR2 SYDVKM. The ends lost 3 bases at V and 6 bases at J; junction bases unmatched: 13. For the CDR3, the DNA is TGTGCCAGCAGTTTTGGGTACTGGACTAGCGGGAGGACTGGCGAGCAGTACTTC. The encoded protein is CASSFGYWTSGRTGEQYF.

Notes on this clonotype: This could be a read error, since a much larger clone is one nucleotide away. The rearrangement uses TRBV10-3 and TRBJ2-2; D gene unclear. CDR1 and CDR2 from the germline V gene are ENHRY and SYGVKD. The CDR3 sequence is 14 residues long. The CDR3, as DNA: TGTGCCGTCAGTTCGGCCGGCAACACCGGGGAGCTGTTTTTT. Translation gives CAVSSAGNTGELFF.

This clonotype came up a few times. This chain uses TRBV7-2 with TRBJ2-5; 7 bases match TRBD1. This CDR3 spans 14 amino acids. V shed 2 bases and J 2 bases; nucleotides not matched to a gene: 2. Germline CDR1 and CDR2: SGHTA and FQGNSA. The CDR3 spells CASSLRDRQETQYF. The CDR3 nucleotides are TGTGCCAGCAGCTTAAGGGACAGACAAGAGACCCAGTACTTC. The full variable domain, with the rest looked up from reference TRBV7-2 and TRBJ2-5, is GAGVSQSPSNKVTEKGKDVELRCDPISGHTALYWYRQSLGQGLEFLIYFQGNSAPDKSGLPSDRFSAERTGGSVSTLTIQRTQQEDSAVYLCASSLRDRQETQYFGPGTRLLVL.